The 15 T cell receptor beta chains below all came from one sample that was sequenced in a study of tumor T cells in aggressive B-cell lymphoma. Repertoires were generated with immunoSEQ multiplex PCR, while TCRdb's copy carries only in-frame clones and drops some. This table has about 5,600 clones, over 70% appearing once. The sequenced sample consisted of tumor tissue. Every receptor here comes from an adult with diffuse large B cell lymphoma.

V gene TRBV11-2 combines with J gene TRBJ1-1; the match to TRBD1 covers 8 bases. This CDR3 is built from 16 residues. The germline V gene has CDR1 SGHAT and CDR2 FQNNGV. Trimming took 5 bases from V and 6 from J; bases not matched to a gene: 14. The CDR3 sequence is CASSPGGFVLVAEAFF. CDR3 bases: TGTGCCAGCAGCCCAGGGGGCTTTGTGTTGGTCGCTGAAGCTTTCTTT.

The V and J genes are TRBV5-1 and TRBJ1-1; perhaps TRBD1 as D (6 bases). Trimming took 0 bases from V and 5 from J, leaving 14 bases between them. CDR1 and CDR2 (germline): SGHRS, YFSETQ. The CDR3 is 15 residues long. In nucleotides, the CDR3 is TGCGCCAGCAGCTTGGATTGGGGGCCAGGGACTGAAGCTTTCTTT. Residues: CASSLDWGPGTEAFF.

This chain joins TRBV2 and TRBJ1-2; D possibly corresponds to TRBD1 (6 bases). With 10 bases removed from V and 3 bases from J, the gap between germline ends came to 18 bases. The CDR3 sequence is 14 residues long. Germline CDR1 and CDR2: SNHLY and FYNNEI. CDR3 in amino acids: CANSGGARDYGYTF. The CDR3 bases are TGTGCCAATTCGGGGGGGGCCAGGGACTATGGCTACACCTTC. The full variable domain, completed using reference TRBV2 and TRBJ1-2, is EPEVTQTPSHQVTQMGQEVILRCVPISNHLYFYWYRQILGQKVEFLVSFYNNEISEKSEIFDDQFSVERPDGSNFTLKIRSTKLEDSAMYFCANSGGARDYGYTFGSGTRLTVV.

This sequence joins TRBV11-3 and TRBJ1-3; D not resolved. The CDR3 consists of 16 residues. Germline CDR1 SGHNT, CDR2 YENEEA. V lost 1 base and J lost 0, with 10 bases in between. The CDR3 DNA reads TGTGCCAGCAGCTTAGCGGTGGAGAGCTCTGGAAACACCATATATTTT. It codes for CASSLAVESSGNTIYF.

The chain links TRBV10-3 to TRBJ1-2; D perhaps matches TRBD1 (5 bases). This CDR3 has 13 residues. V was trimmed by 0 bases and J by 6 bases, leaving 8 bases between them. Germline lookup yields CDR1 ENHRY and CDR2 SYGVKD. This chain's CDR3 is CAISESGGDGYTF. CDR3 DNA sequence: TGTGCCATCAGTGAGTCGGGGGGGGATGGCTACACCTTC.

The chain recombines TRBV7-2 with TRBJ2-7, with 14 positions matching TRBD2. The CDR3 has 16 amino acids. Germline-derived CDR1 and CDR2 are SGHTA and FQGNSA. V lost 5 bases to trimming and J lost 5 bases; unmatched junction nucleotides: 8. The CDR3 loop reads CASSPPGTSGSHEQYF. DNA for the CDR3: TGTGCCAGCAGCCCTCCTGGGACTAGCGGGAGTCACGAGCAGTACTTC.

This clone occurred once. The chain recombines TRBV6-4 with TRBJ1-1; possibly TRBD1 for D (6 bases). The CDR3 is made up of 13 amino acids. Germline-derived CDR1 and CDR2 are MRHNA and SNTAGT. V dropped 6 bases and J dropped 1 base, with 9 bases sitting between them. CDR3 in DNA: TGTGCCAGCAGCGGACAGAGGAACACTGAAGCTTTCTTT. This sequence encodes CASSGQRNTEAFF.

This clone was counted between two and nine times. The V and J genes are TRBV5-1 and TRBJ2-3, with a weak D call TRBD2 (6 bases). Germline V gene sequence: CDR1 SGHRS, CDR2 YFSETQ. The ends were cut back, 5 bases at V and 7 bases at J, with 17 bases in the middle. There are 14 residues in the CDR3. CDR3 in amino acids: CASSFGTYQNTQYF. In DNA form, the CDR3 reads TGCGCCAGCAGTTTTGGGACTTACCAGAATACGCAGTATTTT. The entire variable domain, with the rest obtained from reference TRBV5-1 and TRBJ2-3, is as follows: KAGVTQTPRYLIKTRGQQVTLSCSPISGHRSVSWYQQTPGQGLQFLFEYFSETQRNKGNFPGRFSGRQFSNSRSEMNVSTLELGDSALYLCASSFGTYQNTQYFGPGTRLTVL.

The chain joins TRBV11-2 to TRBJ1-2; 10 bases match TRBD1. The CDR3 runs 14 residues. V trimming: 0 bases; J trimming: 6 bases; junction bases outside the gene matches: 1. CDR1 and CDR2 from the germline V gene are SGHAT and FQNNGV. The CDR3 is CASSLDGQGDGYTF. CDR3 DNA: TGTGCCAGCAGCTTAGATGGACAGGGGGATGGCTACACCTTC. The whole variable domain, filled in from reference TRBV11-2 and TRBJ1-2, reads EAGVAQSPRYKIIEKRQSVAFWCNPISGHATLYWYQQILGQGPKLLIQFQNNGVVDDSQLPKDRFSAERLKGVDSTLKIQPAKLEDSAVYLCASSLDGQGDGYTFGSGTRLTVV.

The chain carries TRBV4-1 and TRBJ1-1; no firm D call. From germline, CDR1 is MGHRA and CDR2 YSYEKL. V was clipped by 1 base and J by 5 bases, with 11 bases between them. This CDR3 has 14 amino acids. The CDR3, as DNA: TGCGCCAGCAGCCAAGGGAGTATGCGGACTGAAGCTTTCTTT. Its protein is CASSQGSMRTEAFF.

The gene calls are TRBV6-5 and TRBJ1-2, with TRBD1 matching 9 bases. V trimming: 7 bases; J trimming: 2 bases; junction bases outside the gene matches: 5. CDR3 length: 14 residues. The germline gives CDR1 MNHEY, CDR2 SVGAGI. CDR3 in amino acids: CASTRDRGNYGYTF. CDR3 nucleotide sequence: TGTGCCAGCACTCGAGACAGGGGGAACTATGGCTACACCTTC.

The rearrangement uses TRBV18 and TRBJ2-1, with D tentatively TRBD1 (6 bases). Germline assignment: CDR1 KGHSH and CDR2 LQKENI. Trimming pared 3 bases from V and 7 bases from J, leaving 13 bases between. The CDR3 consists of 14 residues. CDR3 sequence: CASSPGHRRNEQFF. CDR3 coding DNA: TGTGCCAGCTCACCGGGACATCGGAGAAATGAGCAGTTCTTC.

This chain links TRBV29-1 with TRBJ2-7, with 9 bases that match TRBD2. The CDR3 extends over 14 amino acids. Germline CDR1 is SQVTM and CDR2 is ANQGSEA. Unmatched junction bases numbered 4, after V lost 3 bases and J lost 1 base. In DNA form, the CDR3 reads TGCAGCGTTGAGGCGGGAGGGTCGTCCTACGAGCAGTACTTC. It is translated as CSVEAGGSSYEQYF.

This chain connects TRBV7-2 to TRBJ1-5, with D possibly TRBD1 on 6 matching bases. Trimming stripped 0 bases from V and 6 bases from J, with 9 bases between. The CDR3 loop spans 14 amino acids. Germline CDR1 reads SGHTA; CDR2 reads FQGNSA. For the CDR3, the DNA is TGTGCCAGCAGCTTAGCGGGCAGGGGTCAGCCCCAGCATTTT. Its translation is CASSLAGRGQPQHF.

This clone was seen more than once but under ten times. The CDR3 region is CASSLKEFQPQHF. The CDR3 bases are TGTGCCAGCAGCCTAAAGGAGTTTCAGCCCCAGCATTTT. The chain has TRBV27 and TRBJ1-5; D not certain. The CDR3 consists of 13 residues. Between the trimmed V and J ends, which lost 6 bases and 6 bases, there was a span of 12 bases. Germline CDR1 is MNHEY and CDR2 is SMNVEV (reference sequence).